One sample yielded the 27 T cell receptor beta chains listed below, sequenced in a study of control samples from healthy donors and cancer patients. The assay was immunoSEQ multiplex PCR, and TCRdb's table has in-frame clones only and misses some. The data show 150,000 to 200,000 clones, with approximately 96% seen just once and over 6.5% held by the top ten. The sequenced sample consisted of blood. These TCRs come from a woman in her thirties or forties in good health.

The genes are TRBV7-2 and TRBJ2-7; no definite D call. The CDR3 has 11 residues. V gave up 3 bases and J gave up 5 bases, with 5 bases separating them. Germline lookup yields CDR1 SGHTA and CDR2 FQGNSA. The CDR3 sequence: CASSLYNEQYF. In DNA, the CDR3 is TGTGCCAGCAGCTTGTACAACGAGCAGTACTTC.

The V and J genes are TRBV6-5 and TRBJ2-1; perhaps TRBD1 as D (5 bases). The germline V gene encodes CDR1 MNHEY and CDR2 SVGAGI. This CDR3 contains 12 residues. Trimming left V 4 bases short and J 7 bases short, with 8 bases between. The DNA for the CDR3 is TGTGCCAGCAGTTCACAGGCTAATGAGCAGTTCTTC. This translates into CASSSQANEQFF.

V and J are TRBV7-5 and TRBJ1-5. TRBV7-5 is labeled a pseudogene. The CDR3 is made up of 12 amino acids. CDR3 in DNA: TGTGCCAGAAGCCTTTATTATCAGCCCCAGCATTTT. Translating it yields CARSLYYQPQHF.

The J gene is TRBJ1-5, the V gene TRBV10-2; D call uncertain. This CDR3 spans 13 amino acids. The germline gives CDR1 WSHSY, CDR2 SAAADI. V was trimmed by 4 bases and J by 7 bases, leaving 11 bases between them. The CDR3 sequence: CASSGGGVQPQHF. The CDR3 DNA reads TGCGCCAGCAGTGGCGGCGGGGTCCAGCCCCAGCATTTT.

This rearrangement joins TRBV7-2 to TRBJ2-7; tentatively, D is TRBD1 or TRBD2 (6 bases each). V shed 2 bases and J shed 4 bases, with 15 bases lying between them. Per germline, CDR1 SGHTA and CDR2 FQGNSA. CDR3 length: 15 residues. The CDR3 region has the DNA TGTGCCAGCAGCTTACGGGACATGGCGGGATACGAGCAGTACTTC. Translated, it gives CASSLRDMAGYEQYF.

V is TRBV18 and J is TRBJ1-4; tentatively, D is TRBD1 (6 bases). This CDR3 spans 16 amino acids. The germline V gene encodes CDR1 KGHSH and CDR2 LQKENI. The ends were cut back, 1 base at V and 8 bases at J, with 17 bases in the middle. The CDR3 region is CASSPRSGAEEEKLFF. Here the CDR3 DNA reads TGTGCCAGCTCACCACGGTCGGGGGCCGAAGAGGAAAAACTGTTTTTT.

The chain carries TRBV19 and TRBJ1-6, with no clear D. From germline, CDR1 is LNHDA and CDR2 SQIVND (reference sequence). CDR3 length: 13 residues. CDR3 sequence (DNA): TGTGGATCGAGGGACTCCTATAATTCACCCCTCCACTTT. Its protein is CGSRDSYNSPLHF.

The chain carries TRBV9 and TRBJ1-2, with D tentatively TRBD1 (6 bases). This CDR3 contains 15 residues. V lost 4 bases and J lost 2, with 15 bases in between. From germline, CDR1 is SGDLS and CDR2 YYNGEE. The CDR3 spells CASSPVWGANYGYTF. CDR3 DNA: TGTGCCAGCAGCCCCGTTTGGGGGGCGAACTATGGCTACACCTTC. Full variable domain (outside the CDR3, taken from reference TRBV9 and TRBJ1-2): DSGVTQTPKHLITATGQRVTLRCSPRSGDLSVYWYQQSLDQGLQFLIQYYNGEERAKGNILERFSAQQFPDLHSELNLSSLELGDSALYFCASSPVWGANYGYTFGSGTRLTVV.

The genes are TRBV7-8 and TRBJ1-3, with D unclear. CDR3 length: 16 residues. Trimming took 8 bases from V and 0 from J, leaving 17 bases between them. Germline CDR1 reads SGHVS; CDR2 reads FQNEAQ. This CDR3 reads CASCRARPSSGNTIYF. The CDR3, as DNA: TGTGCCAGCTGCCGGGCGAGGCCGAGCTCTGGAAACACCATATATTTT. The full variable domain, with the rest looked up from reference TRBV7-8 and TRBJ1-3, is GAGVSQSPRYKVAKRGQDVALRCDPISGHVSLFWYQQALGQGPEFLTYFQNEAQLDKSGLPSDRFFAERPEGSVSTLKIQRTQQEDSAVYLCASCRARPSSGNTIYFGEGSWLTVV.

V gene TRBV10-2 combines with J gene TRBJ1-4; D is unresolved. The CDR3 spans 15 residues. Per the germline V gene, CDR1 is WSHSY and CDR2 is SAAADI. The germline V and J ends were trimmed by 3 bases and 8 bases, with 16 bases remaining between them. Written as DNA, the CDR3 is TGCGCCAGCAGTGATTCAGGAGTGTTTTGGGAAAAACTGTTTTTT. Amino acid sequence: CASSDSGVFWEKLFF.

The chain uses TRBV5-1 and TRBJ1-1; D unresolved. Germline CDR1 SGHRS, CDR2 YFSETQ. V was clipped by 0 bases and J by 1 base, with 7 bases between them. CDR3 length: 14 amino acids. This CDR3 reads CASSLEGWNTEAFF. The CDR3 coding sequence is TGCGCCAGCAGCTTGGAAGGGTGGAACACTGAAGCTTTCTTT.

The V call is TRBV7-9, the J call TRBJ1-5; tentative D call: TRBD1 (5 bases). CDR1 is SEHNR and CDR2 is FQNEAQ in the germline V gene (reference sequence). The CDR3 spans 17 residues. V was shortened by 1 base and J by 0 bases, with 13 bases between the two germline ends. In DNA, the CDR3 is TGTGCCAGCAGCTTAGGATTGGCAGGGCATAGCAATCAGCCCCAGCATTTT. Its protein is CASSLGLAGHSNQPQHF. The complete variable domain, with remaining parts taken from reference TRBV7-9 and TRBJ1-5, reads DTGVSQNPRHKITKRGQNVTFRCDPISEHNRLYWYRQTLGQGPEFLTYFQNEAQLEKSRLLSDRFSAERPKGSFSTLEIQRTEQGDSAMYLCASSLGLAGHSNQPQHFGDGTRLSIL.

As regards this clone: The sample has other DNA sequences that encode this CDR3 too. The CDR3 nucleotides read TGTGCCAGCAGCGTAGCAGGGGGCTCCTACAATGAGCAGTTCTTC. As protein: CASSVAGGSYNEQFF. The chain uses TRBV9 and TRBJ2-1; 7 bases are shared with TRBD1. Germline V gene lookup returns CDR1 SGDLS and CDR2 YYNGEE. This CDR3 contains 15 residues. The V and J ends lost 0 bases and 0 bases, in that order; junction bases with no gene match: 0.

The chain carries TRBV10-3 and TRBJ1-4; 7 bases are a match to TRBD1. CDR3 length: 14 residues. After removal of 3 bases from V and 8 bases from J, the junction contained 6 bases not matched to a gene. Germline V gene data show CDR1 as ENHRY and CDR2 as SYGVKD. In DNA form, the CDR3 reads TGTGCCATCAGTGACCAGACAGGGAGAGAAAAACTGTTTTTT. This translates into CAISDQTGREKLFF.

V gene TRBV6-5 combines with J gene TRBJ2-1; a weak D match, TRBD1 (5 bases). This CDR3 has 14 residues. The germline CDR1 and CDR2 sequences are MNHEY and SVGAGI. Trimming took 6 bases from V and 5 from J, leaving 14 bases between them. The CDR3, as DNA: TGTGCCAGCAGACCGGATTGGGGCGACAATGAGCAGTTCTTC. It specifies CASRPDWGDNEQFF.

Only one count was recorded for this clone. This sequence joins TRBV6-5 and TRBJ1-5; D unclear. Germline CDR1 is MNHEY and CDR2 is SVGAGI. The V gene lost 2 bases and the J gene lost 13 bases, with 9 bases spanning the gap. This CDR3 spans 11 amino acids. CDR3 sequence reads: CASSYPPLQHF. CDR3 coding DNA: TGTGCCAGCAGTTACCCGCCTCTACAGCATTTT.

Only one count was recorded for this clone. The chain employs TRBV5-6 and TRBJ1-5, with TRBD1 identical over 7 bases. Germline V gene lookup returns CDR1 SGHDT and CDR2 YYEEEE. V was pared by 4 bases and J by 7 bases, with 11 bases of the junction left unmatched. This CDR3 is built from 15 residues. In DNA, the CDR3 is TGTGCCAGCAGCCGGGAACCGACAGGGTTACAGCCCCAGCATTTT. Its translation: CASSREPTGLQPQHF.

The chain has TRBV13 and TRBJ2-7, with D perhaps matching TRBD1 (5 bases). CDR3 length: 17 amino acids. The germline V gene encodes CDR1 PRHDT and CDR2 FYEKMQ (reference sequence). With 4 bases removed from V and 1 base from J, the gap between germline ends came to 20 bases. CDR3 protein: CASSYSPGPRVSYEQYF. The CDR3 DNA reads as TGTGCCAGCAGCTACAGTCCGGGCCCCAGGGTATCCTACGAGCAGTACTTC.

The V call is TRBV21-1, the J call TRBJ2-4; whether TRBD1, the table's D call, matches the DNA was not checked. TRBV21-1 is flagged as a pseudogene. The CDR3 spans 17 residues. The CDR3 DNA follows: TGTGCCAGCAGCAAAAAAAACAGGGAACCCACCAAAAACATTCAGTACTTC. As protein: CASSKKNREPTKNIQYF.

This rearrangement joins TRBV12-5 to TRBJ2-3; D is perhaps TRBD1 or TRBD2 (6 bases each). The CDR3 has 17 amino acids. CDR1 and CDR2 from the germline V gene are LGHNT and FRNRAP. V was trimmed by 6 bases and J by 0 bases, leaving 19 bases between them. The CDR3: CASGWTWGATSTDTQYF. The CDR3 DNA sequence: TGTGCTAGTGGCTGGACTTGGGGGGCCACTAGCACAGATACGCAGTATTTT.

The chain employs TRBV9 and TRBJ2-3; TRBD2 matches 11 bases. Germline CDR1 reads SGDLS; CDR2 reads YYNGEE. The CDR3 covers 15 residues. The V and J ends lost 4 bases and 4 bases, in that order; junction bases with no gene match: 5. CDR3 bases: TGTGCCAGCAGCCTACTAGCGGGAGTATCAGATACGCAGTATTTT. Translation: CASSLLAGVSDTQYF. Drawing the rest from reference TRBV9 and TRBJ2-3, the complete variable domain is DSGVTQTPKHLITATGQRVTLRCSPRSGDLSVYWYQQSLDQGLQFLIQYYNGEERAKGNILERFSAQQFPDLHSELNLSSLELGDSALYFCASSLLAGVSDTQYFGPGTRLTVL.

The chain has TRBV5-1 and TRBJ1-1; maybe TRBD1 (5 bases). The germline gives CDR1 SGHRS, CDR2 YFSETQ. The CDR3 loop spans 13 amino acids. The V end lost 6 bases, the J end lost 2 bases, and 11 bases lay between the germline ends. In DNA form, the CDR3 reads TGCGCCAGCAAGTTGCAGGGTAACACTGAAGCTTTCTTT. The encoded protein is CASKLQGNTEAFF.

The CDR3 loop is CASSEGAGNSPLHF. The CDR3 DNA follows: TGTGCCAGCAGTGAGGGGGCGGGGAATTCACCCCTCCACTTT. The chain is built from TRBV2 and TRBJ1-6, with D possibly TRBD1 on 6 matching bases. The CDR3 runs 14 residues. The germline gives CDR1 SNHLY, CDR2 FYNNEI. V was trimmed by 3 bases and J by 7 bases, leaving 10 bases between them.

This clone was found once. The chain is built from TRBV11-2 and TRBJ1-1, with D maybe TRBD1 (6 bases). In germline, CDR1 is SGHAT, CDR2 FQNNGV. The CDR3 has 15 amino acids. Trimming pared 1 base from V and 4 bases from J, leaving 13 bases between. CDR3 in DNA: TGTGCCAGCAGCTTAGTGGCAGGGGTGGGCACTGAAGCTTTCTTT. Protein: CASSLVAGVGTEAFF.

The chain uses TRBV7-9 and TRBJ2-5; tentative D call: TRBD2 (6 bases). V lost 2 bases to trimming and J lost 5 bases, with 15 bases between them. Germline loops: CDR1 SEHNR, CDR2 FQNEAQ (reference sequence). The CDR3 has 15 amino acids. CDR3 nucleotide sequence: TGTGCCAGCAGCTTAAGTCTTGGGCGGGGCGAGACCCAGTACTTC. It specifies CASSLSLGRGETQYF.

The chain joins TRBV7-2 to TRBJ1-2; no clear D gene. The V end lost 3 bases, the J end lost 6 bases, and 5 bases lay between the germline ends. The germline gives CDR1 SGHTA, CDR2 FQGNSA. CDR3 size: 11 residues. DNA for the CDR3: TGTGCCAGCAGCTTTAGACATGGCTACACCTTC. Translating gives CASSFRHGYTF.

V is TRBV7-9 and J is TRBJ2-3, with 12 bases identical to TRBD2. V lost 5 bases, J lost 1 base, and 4 bases stayed unmatched. The CDR3 covers 16 residues. Germline-derived CDR1 and CDR2 are SEHNR and FQNEAQ (reference sequence). DNA of the CDR3: TGTGCCAGCAGCCCGCGGACTAGCGGGGGCACAGATACGCAGTATTTT. It codes for CASSPRTSGGTDTQYF.